The 13 T cell receptor beta chains given below trace back to one sample, sequenced in a study of blood T cell repertoires in COVID-19. Clones were read by immunoSEQ multiplex PCR, and TCRdb kept only the in-frame ones, dropping some. The profile shows over 350,000 clones, 80% to 90% of them singletons. Input material: PBMCs or T cells enriched from blood (not recorded which). The receptors stem from a woman between 45 and 60 years old who had recovered from COVID-19.

This chain links TRBV5-1 with TRBJ1-5, with TRBD1 matching 7 bases. J was trimmed by 3 bases and V by 1 base; bases with no gene match: 4. Germline V gene lookup returns CDR1 SGHRS and CDR2 YFSETQ. CDR3 length equals 15 residues. This CDR3 reads CASSLTGAPNQPQHF. The CDR3 nucleotides are TGCGCCAGCAGCTTGACAGGGGCCCCCAATCAGCCCCAGCATTTT.

The rearrangement links TRBV10-3 to TRBJ2-5; 9 positions match TRBD2. This CDR3 comprises 17 residues. Germline V gene lookup returns CDR1 ENHRY and CDR2 SYGVKD. V lost 6 bases, J lost 3 bases, and 14 bases stayed unmatched. The CDR3 DNA reads as TGTGCCATCAGGGGTTCTAGCGGGGCCTTTCCAAAAGAGACCCAGTACTTC. This sequence encodes CAIRGSSGAFPKETQYF.

This clone has a single count. This chain joins TRBV2 and TRBJ2-5; perhaps TRBD2 as D (6 bases). The CDR3 loop spans 13 amino acids. CDR1 and CDR2 (germline): SNHLY, FYNNEI. V lost 11 bases and J lost 5, with 18 bases in between. The CDR3 reads CAGGPGSLETQYF. CDR3 sequence (DNA): TGTGCCGGAGGGCCCGGGTCATTGGAGACCCAGTACTTC. Variable domain in full (rest from reference TRBV2 and TRBJ2-5): EPEVTQTPSHQVTQMGQEVILRCVPISNHLYFYWYRQILGQKVEFLVSFYNNEISEKSEIFDDQFSVERPDGSNFTLKIRSTKLEDSAMYFCAGGPGSLETQYFGPGTRLLVL.

V gene TRBV10-3 combines with J gene TRBJ2-7, with TRBD1 matching over 11 bases. Germline-derived CDR1 and CDR2 are ENHRY and SYGVKD. V was pared by 10 bases and J by 4 bases, with 9 bases of the junction left unmatched. This CDR3 has 14 amino acids. DNA of the CDR3: TGTGCCACCGGGGGGGGACAGGGGGGATACGAGCAGTACTTC. It translates to CATGGGQGGYEQYF.

J is TRBJ1-5 and V is TRBV27, with D perhaps matching TRBD1 (6 bases). V was clipped by 10 bases and J by 7 bases, with 14 bases between them. The CDR3 has 12 amino acids. Germline V gene lookup returns CDR1 MNHEY and CDR2 SMNVEV (reference sequence). CDR3 region: CATKGQGQPQHF. The CDR3 coding sequence is TGTGCCACCAAGGGGCAGGGGCAGCCCCAGCATTTT.

The V gene is TRBV27, the J gene TRBJ2-7; 13 positions match TRBD2. Germline trimming cut 5 bases from V and 2 bases from J; bases unmatched to any gene: 6. Germline V lookup: CDR1 MNHEY, CDR2 SMNVEV (reference sequence). The CDR3 spans 16 residues. CDR3 bases: TGTGCCAGCAGTCACGGGACTAGCGGGGTCACCTACGAGCAGTACTTC. Residues: CASSHGTSGVTYEQYF.

This clone was detected once. The J gene is TRBJ1-2, the V gene TRBV7-2; TRBD1 might be the D (5 bases). The CDR3 sequence is 15 residues long. CDR1 and CDR2 (germline): SGHTA, FQGNSA. Trimming left V 7 bases short and J 7 bases short, with 22 bases between. The CDR3 region has the DNA TGTGCCAGCACCCCTAGCGGGGTCAGGGCTTTTGGCTACACCTTC. This encodes CASTPSGVRAFGYTF.

The rearrangement links TRBV7-9 to TRBJ2-5; D call uncertain. Germline CDR1 and CDR2: SEHNR and FQNEAQ (reference sequence). The CDR3 consists of 14 residues. V lost 1 base, J lost 2 bases, and 8 bases lay in between. The DNA for the CDR3 is TGTGCCAGCAGCTTAGTCGCCTATCAAGAGACCCAGTACTTC. Translated: CASSLVAYQETQYF.

This rearrangement joins TRBV6-5 to TRBJ1-1; the match to TRBD1 covers 7 bases. The V segment lost 6 bases and the J segment 0 bases; nucleotides outside the gene matches: 1. CDR1 is MNHEY and CDR2 is SVGAGI in the germline V gene. CDR3 size: 13 residues. This CDR3 is CASRTGMNTEAFF. The CDR3 coding sequence is TGTGCCAGCAGGACAGGGATGAACACTGAAGCTTTCTTT.

The chain recombines TRBV2 with TRBJ1-3; D is ambiguous. The CDR3 consists of 14 residues. From germline, CDR1 is SNHLY and CDR2 FYNNEI. The V gene lost 5 bases and the J gene lost 0 bases, with 8 bases spanning the gap. The CDR3 DNA reads as TGTGCCAGCAGTCAGAGGAGCTCTGGAAACACCATATATTTT. Amino acids: CASSQRSSGNTIYF.

This clone was seen at least ten times. This chain's CDR3 is CASSGGALVQETQYF. In DNA form, the CDR3 reads TGTGCCAGCAGCGGGGGGGCCTTAGTCCAAGAGACCCAGTACTTC. The chain combines TRBV2 with TRBJ2-5, with TRBD2 identical over 8 bases. The CDR3 length is 15 residues. Germline V gene lookup returns CDR1 SNHLY and CDR2 FYNNEI. The J segment lost 1 base and the V segment lost 6 bases, leaving 7 bases of the junction unmatched.

This chain uses TRBV24-1 with TRBJ2-5, with D possibly TRBD2 on 7 matching bases. There are 13 residues in the CDR3. From germline, CDR1 is KGHDR and CDR2 SFDVKD. Trimming removed 6 bases from V and 5 bases from J, with 12 bases in between. CDR3 nucleotides: TGTGCCACCAGTAGGGGGGGCGATGAGACCCAGTACTTC. It yields the protein CATSRGGDETQYF.

CDR3 amino acids: CASSLNRGLTDTQYF. CDR3 in DNA: TGTGCCAGCAGCCTCAACAGGGGACTGACAGATACGCAGTATTTT. The chain is built from TRBV7-6 and TRBJ2-3; possible D gene TRBD1, 7 bases. Germline lookup yields CDR1 SGHVS and CDR2 FNYEAQ. V was clipped by 5 bases and J by 3 bases, with 15 bases between them. The CDR3 has 15 residues.